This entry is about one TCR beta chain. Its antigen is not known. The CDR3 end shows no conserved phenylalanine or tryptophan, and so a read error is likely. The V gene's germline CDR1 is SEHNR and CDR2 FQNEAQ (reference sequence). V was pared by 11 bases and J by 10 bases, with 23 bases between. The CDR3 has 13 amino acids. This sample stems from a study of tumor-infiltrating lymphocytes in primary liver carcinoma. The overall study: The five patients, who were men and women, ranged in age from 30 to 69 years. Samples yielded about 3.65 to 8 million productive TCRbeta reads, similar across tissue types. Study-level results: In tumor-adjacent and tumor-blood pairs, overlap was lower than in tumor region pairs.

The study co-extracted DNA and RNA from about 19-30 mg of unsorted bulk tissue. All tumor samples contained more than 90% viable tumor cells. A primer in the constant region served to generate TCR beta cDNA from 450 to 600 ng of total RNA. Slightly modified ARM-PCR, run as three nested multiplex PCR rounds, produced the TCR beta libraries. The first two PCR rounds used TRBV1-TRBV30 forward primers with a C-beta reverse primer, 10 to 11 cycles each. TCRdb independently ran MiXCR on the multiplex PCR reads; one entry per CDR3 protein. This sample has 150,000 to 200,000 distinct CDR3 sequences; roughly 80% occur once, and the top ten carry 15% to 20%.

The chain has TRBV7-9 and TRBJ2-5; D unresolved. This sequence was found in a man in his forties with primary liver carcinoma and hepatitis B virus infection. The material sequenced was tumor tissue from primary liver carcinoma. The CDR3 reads CAGNFEPLENQYI. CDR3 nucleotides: TGTGCCGGCAACTTCGAGCCCCTGGAAAACCAGTACATC.